Presented here are 28 T cell receptor beta chains from one specimen sequenced in a study of beta chain features in type 1 diabetes. What these receptors recognize is not known. The whole isolated RNA underwent reverse transcription, so sequencing captured expressed TCRB transcripts. Using immunoSEQ multiplex PCR, the repertoire was profiled, and TCRdb retains in-frame clones only, with some absent. The sample consists of about 710,000 clones, over 13% of them appearing once. The study, taken as a whole, reports: Among patients with Type 1 diabetes, TCRB CDR3s were moderately but significantly shorter in every one of the four CD4+ subsets.

Sequencing was done on a sample of naive CD4+ T cells from blood. Receptors originate from a man younger than 35 with type 1 diabetes.

V gene TRBV27 combines with J gene TRBJ2-3, with TRBD1 identical over 7 bases. This CDR3 has 13 amino acids. Looked up from germline, CDR1 is MNHEY and CDR2 is SMNVEV (reference sequence). Trimming at V came to 6 bases and at J to 6 bases, leaving 6 bases not matched to a gene. Here the CDR3 reads CASRDRAVDTQYF. In DNA, the CDR3 is TGTGCCAGCAGAGACAGGGCCGTGGATACGCAGTATTTT.

This clone occurred a few times. The rearrangement joins TRBV9 to TRBJ2-2; 14 positions agree with TRBD2. V trimming: 4 bases; J trimming: 4 bases; junction bases outside the gene matches: 9. Germline V lookup: CDR1 SGDLS, CDR2 YYNGEE. The CDR3 has 18 residues. CDR3 protein: CASSTPGLAGESTGELFF. In nucleotides, the CDR3 is TGTGCCAGCAGCACCCCGGGACTAGCGGGAGAAAGCACCGGGGAGCTGTTTTTT.

The rearrangement uses TRBV6-5 and TRBJ2-1, with 7 nucleotides matching TRBD2. V lost 7 bases, J lost 3 bases, and 9 bases stayed unmatched. In germline, CDR1 is MNHEY, CDR2 SVGAGI. There are 15 residues in the CDR3. This CDR3 reads CASTWQASGYNEQFF. CDR3 DNA: TGTGCCAGCACCTGGCAGGCTAGCGGCTACAATGAGCAGTTCTTC.

This clone came up a few times. The chain employs TRBV30 and TRBJ1-1, with 7 positions matching TRBD1. Germline-derived CDR1 and CDR2 are GTSNPN and SVGIG (reference sequence). The CDR3 has 13 amino acids. Trimming removed 8 bases from V and 0 bases from J; junction bases left unmatched: 6. CDR3 loop: CASRDSMNTEAFF. CDR3 DNA: TGTGCCAGCCGGGACAGCATGAACACTGAAGCTTTCTTT.

This clone came up a few times. The chain couples TRBV5-1 to TRBJ2-3; TRBD1 matches 9 bases. The CDR3 is 16 residues long. Germline CDR1 is SGHRS and CDR2 is YFSETQ. The V and J ends lost 3 bases and 0 bases, in that order; junction bases with no gene match: 5. CDR3 loop: CASSWKGTGSTDTQYF. The CDR3 nucleotides read TGCGCCAGCAGCTGGAAGGGGACAGGGAGCACAGATACGCAGTATTTT.

The chain recombines TRBV30 with TRBJ1-2; D may be TRBD1 (5 bases). The CDR3 covers 14 residues. Germline V gives CDR1 GTSNPN, CDR2 SVGIG (reference sequence). V was trimmed by 0 bases and J by 7 bases, leaving 15 bases between them. DNA of the CDR3: TGTGCCTGGAGTGTACCAGGGAGCGCTCGTGGCTACACCTTC. Its protein product is CAWSVPGSARGYTF.

This clone has a handful of counts. The chain combines TRBV27 with TRBJ2-1; D remains unclear. V gave up 5 bases and J gave up 10 bases, with 18 bases separating them. The germline V gene encodes CDR1 MNHEY and CDR2 SMNVEV (reference sequence). The CDR3 totals 14 residues. The DNA for the CDR3 is TGTGCCAGCAGTCTAGAACGTGGAGTTCGCGAGCAGTTCTTC. This encodes CASSLERGVREQFF.

This rearrangement joins TRBV7-6 to TRBJ1-2; D not resolved. Trimming removed 3 bases from V and 7 bases from J, with 9 bases in between. Germline V gene data show CDR1 as SGHVS and CDR2 as FNYEAQ. The CDR3 totals 12 residues. The CDR3 is CASSLAGGGYTF. In nucleotides, the CDR3 is TGTGCCAGCAGCTTGGCTGGAGGTGGCTACACCTTC.

This clone was seen more than once but under ten times. The chain employs TRBV6-1 and TRBJ2-7, with 7 bases identical to TRBD2. V lost 3 bases and J lost 2; bases outside the gene matches: 7. From germline, CDR1 is MNHNS and CDR2 SASEGT. This CDR3 is built from 15 residues. DNA of the CDR3: TGTGCCAGCAGTGACCCCTCTAGCGGTCCCTACGAGCAGTACTTC. This codes for CASSDPSSGPYEQYF.

This clone came up a few times. The V and J genes are TRBV27 and TRBJ2-1; D call uncertain. The CDR3 contains 15 residues. V was trimmed by 6 bases and J by 7 bases, leaving 19 bases between them. The germline V gene has CDR1 MNHEY and CDR2 SMNVEV (reference sequence). In DNA form, the CDR3 reads TGTGCCAGCAGGGAATCCGGGCCGCGGTGGAATGAGCAGTTCTTC. Residues: CASRESGPRWNEQFF.

This rearrangement joins TRBV5-1 to TRBJ2-5, with D perhaps matching TRBD1 or TRBD2 (5 bases each). The CDR3 is 14 amino acids. V gave up 2 bases and J gave up 5 bases, with 13 bases separating them. Per germline, CDR1 SGHRS and CDR2 YFSETQ. CDR3 DNA sequence: TGCGCCAGCAGCTTCGCAGAGGGGCGGGAGACCCAGTACTTC. The encoded protein is CASSFAEGRETQYF.

This clone was seen more than once but under ten times. V is TRBV11-3 and J is TRBJ2-3; 10 nucleotides line up with TRBD1. Germline CDR1 and CDR2: SGHNT and YENEEA. The CDR3 is 14 amino acids. J lost 6 bases, V lost 5 bases, and 5 bases had no gene match. The CDR3 sequence is CASSRTDRGDTQYF. For the CDR3, the DNA is TGTGCCAGCAGCCGAACGGACAGGGGGGATACGCAGTATTTT.

This clone was observed a few times. The chain links TRBV18 to TRBJ2-1; tentative D call: TRBD1 (6 bases). Germline CDR1 is KGHSH and CDR2 is LQKENI. V was clipped by 3 bases and J by 4 bases, with 13 bases between them. The CDR3 runs to 15 residues. The chain's CDR3 is CASSPYRDSYNEQFF. The CDR3 DNA reads as TGTGCCAGCTCACCGTACAGGGATTCATACAATGAGCAGTTCTTC.

V gene TRBV9 combines with J gene TRBJ1-6; maybe TRBD1 (6 bases). Germline values: CDR1 SGDLS, CDR2 YYNGEE. V lost 0 bases and J 7 bases, leaving 11 bases between the germline ends. The CDR3 spans 15 residues. This chain's CDR3 is CASSVAIGTNSPLHF. The DNA of the CDR3 is TGTGCCAGCAGCGTAGCAATAGGGACAAATTCACCCCTCCACTTT.

The table lists this clone with a few counts. The chain joins TRBV30 to TRBJ2-5; no clear D gene. The end of the DNA aligns better with TRBJ2-7, so the J call may be wrong. CDR1 GTSNPN and CDR2 SVGIG come from the germline V gene (reference sequence). CDR3 length equals 11 residues. The CDR3 loop is CACKTYYEQYF. As DNA, the CDR3 is TGTGCCTGCAAAACCTACTACGAGCAGTACTTC.

This clone was detected only a few times. The chain is built from TRBV19 and TRBJ2-1, with TRBD2 matching over 9 bases. From germline, CDR1 is LNHDA and CDR2 SQIVND (reference sequence). There are 17 residues in the CDR3. V lost 3 bases and J lost 4; bases outside the gene matches: 10. This chain's CDR3 is CASSIPASSGGYNEQFF. CDR3 DNA sequence: TGTGCCAGTAGTATCCCGGCTAGTAGCGGGGGATACAATGAGCAGTTCTTC.

This chain joins TRBV30 and TRBJ1-1, with a possible D match to TRBD1 (6 bases). Trimming shortened V by 3 bases and J by 4 bases, and 15 bases separated the two germline ends. The CDR3 consists of 14 residues. Germline V gene sequence: CDR1 GTSNPN, CDR2 SVGIG (reference sequence). The CDR3 DNA reads TGTGCCTGGAGCTACACAGGGAGGAGCACTGAAGCTTTCTTT. This translates into CAWSYTGRSTEAFF. The whole variable domain, filled in from reference TRBV30 and TRBJ1-1, reads SQTIHQWPATLVQPVGSPLSLECTVEGTSNPNLYWYRQAAGRGLQLLFYSVGIGQISSEVPQNLSASRPQDRQFILSSKKLLLSDSGFYLCAWSYTGRSTEAFFGQGTRLTVV.

This rearrangement joins TRBV28 to TRBJ1-1; maybe TRBD1 (6 bases). The CDR3 spans 15 residues. Trimming left V 4 bases short and J 6 bases short, with 18 bases between. Germline assignment: CDR1 MDHEN and CDR2 SYDVKM. DNA for the CDR3: TGTGCCAGCAGTTCCCCTCAGGGGAACTTTCCTGAAGCTTTCTTT. Amino acid sequence: CASSSPQGNFPEAFF.

The rearrangement joins TRBV15 to TRBJ1-3; 8 nucleotides match TRBD1. This CDR3 comprises 16 residues. The germline CDR1 and CDR2 sequences are LNHNV and YYDKDF (reference sequence). V lost 0 bases to trimming and J lost 3 bases; unmatched junction nucleotides: 4. CDR3 DNA: TGTGCCACCAGCAGAGACCCAGGGGGCTTTGGAAACACCATATATTTT. This encodes CATSRDPGGFGNTIYF.

The chain recombines TRBV7-2 with TRBJ2-3; 8 bases map to TRBD2. Germline CDR1 SGHTA, CDR2 FQGNSA. V dropped 5 bases and J dropped 8; count of bases not matched to a gene: 12. This CDR3 spans 15 amino acids. The chain's CDR3 is CASSDRTSHPGTQYF. The CDR3 DNA is TGTGCCAGCAGCGACCGGACTAGCCACCCCGGTACGCAGTATTTT. Based on the CDR3 plus reference TRBV7-2 and TRBJ2-3, the full variable domain is GAGVSQSPSNKVTEKGKDVELRCDPISGHTALYWYRQSLGQGLEFLIYFQGNSAPDKSGLPSDRFSAERTGGSVSTLTIQRTQQEDSAVYLCASSDRTSHPGTQYFGPGTRLTVL.

This clone has just a few counts. The rearrangement joins TRBV6-1 to TRBJ1-1; no firm D call. This CDR3 has 15 residues. CDR1 and CDR2 from the germline V gene are MNHNS and SASEGT. V was shortened by 5 bases and J by 4 bases, with 17 bases between the two germline ends. The CDR3 sequence: CASSFTSGGITEAFF. CDR3 nucleotide sequence: TGTGCCAGCAGTTTTACTTCAGGAGGCATCACTGAAGCTTTCTTT.

This clone has just a few counts. CDR3 sequence: CASSLERGRGEQYF. The CDR3 nucleotides read TGCGCCAGCAGCTTGGAGAGGGGACGAGGAGAGCAGTACTTC. The chain uses TRBV5-1 and TRBJ2-7; D could derive from TRBD1 or TRBD2 (5 bases each). Germline lookup yields CDR1 SGHRS and CDR2 YFSETQ. The CDR3 runs 14 residues. Trimming pared 0 bases from V and 7 bases from J, leaving 14 bases between.

The rearrangement joins TRBV5-1 to TRBJ2-1; 9 bases are a match to TRBD1. The CDR3 is 16 residues long. Looked up from germline, CDR1 is SGHRS and CDR2 is YFSETQ. The trim removed 0 bases at V and 2 bases at J, leaving 3 bases unmatched. CDR3 sequence: CASSLVGTGTYNEQFF. CDR3 nucleotide sequence: TGCGCCAGCAGCTTGGTCGGGACAGGGACCTACAATGAGCAGTTCTTC.

The chain employs TRBV29-1 and TRBJ1-1; D gene uncertain. The CDR3 has 12 residues. V shed 3 bases and J shed 6 bases, with 11 bases lying between them. The germline CDR1 and CDR2 sequences are SQVTM and ANQGSEA. The CDR3 reads CSVDGGRAEAFF. The CDR3, as DNA: TGCAGCGTTGACGGAGGGAGGGCTGAAGCTTTCTTT.

Concerning this clone itself: At one end, the junction sequence differs from germline, possibly due to a read error. J is TRBJ2-3 and V is TRBV7-7, with 8 bases that match TRBD2. The CDR3 consists of 15 residues. Germline CDR1 is SSHAT and CDR2 is FNYEAQ (reference sequence). The CDR3 is CASSPLAGSTDTQYF. CDR3 DNA sequence: TGTGCTAGCAGCCCTCTAGCGGGTAGCACAGATACGCAGTATTTT.

This rearrangement joins TRBV7-9 to TRBJ2-1; possibly TRBD2 for D (6 bases). V lost 5 bases and J lost 0, with 11 bases in between. The CDR3 totals 15 residues. Germline lookup yields CDR1 SEHNR and CDR2 FQNEAQ (reference sequence). CDR3 loop: CASSPAGSSYNEQFF. The CDR3 nucleotides are TGTGCCAGCAGCCCGGCGGGATCCTCCTACAATGAGCAGTTCTTC.

In this sample, this clone turned up a few times. The chain employs TRBV9 and TRBJ2-1, with unresolved D. The CDR3 totals 14 residues. The ends were cut back, 0 bases at V and 10 bases at J, with 14 bases in the middle. CDR1 and CDR2 from the germline V gene are SGDLS and YYNGEE. The CDR3: CASSVGPNSNEQFF. The CDR3 nucleotides are TGTGCCAGCAGCGTAGGCCCTAATAGCAACGAGCAGTTCTTC.

Only a few counts were recorded for this clone. The chain links TRBV30 to TRBJ2-1; possibly TRBD1 or TRBD2 for D (6 bases each). Trimming left V 1 base short and J 6 bases short, with 13 bases between. CDR3 length: 14 amino acids. Germline V gene lookup returns CDR1 GTSNPN and CDR2 SVGIG (reference sequence). CDR3 DNA sequence: TGTGCCTGGAGTGAGGGGGGTAGTTCCAATGAGCAGTTCTTC. Translating gives CAWSEGGSSNEQFF.